A single count supports the clone carrying this T cell receptor beta chain. The sample belongs to a study of shared clonotypes between healthy human individuals. Germline V CDR1 and CDR2: ENHRY, SYGVKD. The V gene end was trimmed by 3 bases and the J gene end by 8 bases; junction bases not matched to a gene: 6. The CDR3 totals 13 residues. Replicate PCRs were loaded with around 280 ng DNA from unsorted PBMC, around 30,000 T cell genomes. Scientists sequenced DNA from unsorted PBMC on ten immunoSEQ deep assay plates. Only in-frame clones appear in the TCRdb table, and some are missing; sequencing was by immunoSEQ multiplex PCR. Counted here are fewer than 650,000 clones, over 65% occurring once; the ten biggest clones make up 13%.

V usage is TRBV10-3 and J usage is TRBJ1-2; the match to TRBD1 covers 7 bases. This sequence was found in a woman in her thirties or forties in good health. Some clones in this sample may be carry-over from other donors' samples. The sample taken for sequencing was PBMCs. The CDR3 DNA is TGTGCCATCAGTGATGGACAGGCGGGCGGCTACACCTTC. Its protein product is CAISDGQAGGYTF.